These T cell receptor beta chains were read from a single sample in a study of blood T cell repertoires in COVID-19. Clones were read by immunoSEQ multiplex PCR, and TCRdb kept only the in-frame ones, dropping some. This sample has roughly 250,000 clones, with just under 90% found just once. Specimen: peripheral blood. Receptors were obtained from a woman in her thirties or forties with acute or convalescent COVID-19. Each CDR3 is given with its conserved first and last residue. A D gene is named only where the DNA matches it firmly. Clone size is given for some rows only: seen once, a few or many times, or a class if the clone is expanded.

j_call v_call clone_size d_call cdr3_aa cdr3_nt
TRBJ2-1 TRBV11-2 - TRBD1 CASSSIQGPNHNEQFF TGTGCCAGCAGCTCTATACAGGGGCCAAACCACAATGAGCAGTTCTTC
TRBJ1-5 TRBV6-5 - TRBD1 CASSFPTGERGQPQHF TGTGCCAGCAGTTTCCCTACAGGGGAGAGGGGACAGCCCCAGCATTTT
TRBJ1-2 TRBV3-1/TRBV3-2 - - CASSQARVNGYTF TGTGCCAGCAGCCAAGCCAGGGTAAATGGCTACACCTTC
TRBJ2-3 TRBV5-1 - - CASSLQQGSVSDTQYF TGCGCCAGCAGCCTCCAACAGGGTAGTGTCTCAGATACGCAGTATTTT
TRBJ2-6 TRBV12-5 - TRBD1 CASGFTGGAGANVLTF TGTGCTAGTGGTTTTACAGGGGGTGCTGGGGCCAACGTCCTGACTTTC
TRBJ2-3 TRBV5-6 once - CASSKNRPDTQYF TGTGCCAGCAGTAAAAACAGGCCAGATACGCAGTATTTT
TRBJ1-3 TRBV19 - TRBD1 CASRTGGGGNTIYF TGTGCCAGTAGGACAGGGGGTGGTGGAAACACCATATATTTT
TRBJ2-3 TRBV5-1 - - CASSLDGGAGTDTQYF TGCGCCAGCAGCTTGGATGGGGGCGCGGGCACAGATACGCAGTATTTT
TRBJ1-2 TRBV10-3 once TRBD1 CAIRDPGTVGGYTF TGTGCCATCAGGGACCCCGGGACAGTAGGTGGCTACACCTTC
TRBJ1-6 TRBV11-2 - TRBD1 CASSLDPGQFWSPLHF TGTGCCAGCAGCTTAGATCCGGGACAGTTCTGGTCACCCCTCCACTTT
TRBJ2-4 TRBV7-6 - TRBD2 CASSLQAGGLKNIQYF TGTGCCAGCAGCTTACAGGCGGGGGGTTTAAAAAACATTCAGTACTTC
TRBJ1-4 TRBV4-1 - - CASSQDRVDEKLFF TGCGCCAGCAGCCAAGACAGGGTAGATGAAAAACTGTTTTTT
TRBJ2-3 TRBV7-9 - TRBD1 CASSPGQAIGTDTQYF TGTGCCAGCAGCCCGGGACAGGCGATTGGCACAGATACGCAGTATTTT
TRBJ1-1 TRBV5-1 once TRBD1 CASSLAGQGNTEAFF TGCGCCAGCAGCTTGGCGGGACAGGGGAACACTGAAGCTTTCTTT
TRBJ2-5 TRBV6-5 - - CASSRGAWETQYF TGTGCCAGCAGCCGGGGGGCCTGGGAGACCCAGTACTTC
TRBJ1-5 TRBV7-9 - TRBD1 CASSLRGGVNQPQHF TGTGCCAGCAGCTTGAGAGGGGGCGTCAATCAGCCCCAGCATTTT
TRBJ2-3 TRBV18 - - CASSLQGGGPDTQYF TGTGCCAGCTCCCTTCAAGGGGGGGGCCCAGATACGCAGTATTTT
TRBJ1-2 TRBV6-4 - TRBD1 CASSPRGDRALFSYGYTF TGTGCCAGCAGTCCCCGAGGGGACAGGGCCCTTTTTTCGTATGGCTACACCTTC
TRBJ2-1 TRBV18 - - CASSPQKTGNEQFF TGTGCCAGCTCACCACAAAAGACGGGCAATGAGCAGTTCTTC
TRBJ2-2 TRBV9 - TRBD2 CASSVPSGGPTPNTGELFF TGTGCCAGCAGCGTTCCTAGCGGGGGACCCACACCTAACACCGGGGAGCTGTTTTTT
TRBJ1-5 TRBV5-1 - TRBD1 CASSLEQGDQPQHF TGCGCCAGCAGCTTGGAACAGGGGGATCAGCCCCAGCATTTT
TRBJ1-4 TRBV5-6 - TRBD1 CASSLDRGDEKLFF TGTGCCAGCAGCTTGGACAGGGGGGATGAAAAACTGTTTTTT
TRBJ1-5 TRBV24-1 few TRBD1 CATSDSLRMRTGTDSNQPQHF TGTGCCACCAGTGATTCCCTTAGAATGAGAACCGGGACAGATAGCAATCAGCCCCAGCATTTT
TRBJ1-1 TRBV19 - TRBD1 CASRDRRLNTEAFF TGTGCCAGCAGGGACAGGAGATTGAACACTGAAGCTTTCTTT
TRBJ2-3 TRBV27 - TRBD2 CASSPGLAGYLRADTQYF TGTGCCAGCAGTCCGGGACTAGCGGGCTATCTCCGAGCAGATACGCAGTATTTT
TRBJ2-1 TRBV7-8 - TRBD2 CASSLATSGGVEQFF TGTGCCAGCAGCTTAGCTACTAGCGGGGGGGTTGAGCAGTTCTTC
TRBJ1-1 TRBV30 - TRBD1 CAWSPGQKAEAFF TGTGCCTGGAGCCCGGGACAGAAGGCTGAAGCTTTCTTT
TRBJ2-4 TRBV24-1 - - CATSDLSGRPKNIQYF TGTGCCACCAGTGATTTATCGGGGAGACCCAAAAACATTCAGTACTTC
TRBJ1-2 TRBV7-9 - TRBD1 CASSLDRRGTAYGYTF TGTGCCAGCAGCTTAGATCGACGAGGGACAGCCTATGGCTACACCTTC
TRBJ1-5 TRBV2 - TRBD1 CASSGQGALQPQHF TGTGCCAGCAGCGGACAGGGGGCACTTCAGCCCCAGCATTTT
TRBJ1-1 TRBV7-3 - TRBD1 CASSSGGRTEAFF TGTGCCAGCAGCTCAGGGGGCCGAACTGAAGCTTTCTTT
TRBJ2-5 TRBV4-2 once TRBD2 CASSQDPSGVETQYF TGTGCCAGCAGCCAAGATCCTAGCGGGGTGGAGACCCAGTACTTC
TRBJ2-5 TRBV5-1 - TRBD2 CASSLAGREETQYF TGCGCCAGCAGCTTGGCTGGGAGGGAGGAGACCCAGTACTTC
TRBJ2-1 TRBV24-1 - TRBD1 CATSDRDRVDNNEQFF TGTGCCACCAGTGATCGGGACAGGGTAGATAACAATGAGCAGTTCTTC
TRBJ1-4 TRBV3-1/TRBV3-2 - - CASSQQGWKLFF TGTGCCAGCAGCCAACAGGGTTGGAAACTGTTTTTT
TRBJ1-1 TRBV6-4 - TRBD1 CASSDSKWDRGDTEAFF TGTGCCAGCAGTGACTCGAAATGGGACAGGGGCGACACTGAAGCTTTCTTT
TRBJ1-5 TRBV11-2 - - CASSLDRDTFTQHF TGTGCCAGCAGCTTAGACCGGGACACTTTTACCCAGCATTTT
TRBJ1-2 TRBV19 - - CASRGNYGYTF TGTGCCAGCAGGGGTAACTATGGCTACACCTTC
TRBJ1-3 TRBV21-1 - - CASSRFWQRNTIYF TGTGCCAGCAGCAGGTTTTGGCAGAGAAACACCATATATTTT
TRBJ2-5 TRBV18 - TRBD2 CASSPGSGGPQETQYF TGTGCCAGCTCACCGGGTAGCGGGGGGCCACAAGAGACCCAGTACTTC
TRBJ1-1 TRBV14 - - CASSQVLQGNTEAFF TGTGCCAGCAGCCAAGTTCTTCAGGGAAACACTGAAGCTTTCTTT
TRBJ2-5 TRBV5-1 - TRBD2 CASSLAPSGGAVQETQYF TGCGCCAGCAGCTTGGCCCCTAGCGGGGGGGCCGTCCAAGAGACCCAGTACTTC
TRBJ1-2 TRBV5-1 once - CASSLAESYGYTF TGCGCCAGCAGCTTGGCAGAAAGCTATGGCTACACCTTC
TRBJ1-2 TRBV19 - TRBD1 CASSPGTATRRAGYTF TGTGCCAGTAGCCCCGGGACAGCCACGCGGAGGGCGGGCTACACCTTC
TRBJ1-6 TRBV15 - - CATSRDAGVASPLHF TGTGCCACCAGCAGAGATGCCGGGGTGGCCTCACCCCTCCACTTT
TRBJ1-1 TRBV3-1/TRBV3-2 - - CASSLREANTEAFF TGTGCCAGCAGCTTAAGGGAGGCGAACACTGAAGCTTTCTTT
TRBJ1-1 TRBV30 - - CARDGGMNTEAFF TGTGCTCGAGACGGGGGGATGAACACTGAAGCTTTCTTT
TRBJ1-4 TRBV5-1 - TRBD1 CASSKQGQGNEKLFF TGCGCCAGCAGCAAGCAGGGACAGGGGAATGAAAAACTGTTTTTT
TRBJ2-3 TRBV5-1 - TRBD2 CATASGGAEDTQYF TGCGCCACCGCTAGCGGGGGGGCCGAAGATACGCAGTATTTT
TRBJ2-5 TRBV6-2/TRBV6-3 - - CASSQITGILEETQYF TGTGCCAGCAGTCAGATAACAGGGATTCTGGAAGAGACCCAGTACTTC
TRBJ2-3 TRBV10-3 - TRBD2 CATGLAGEDTQYF TGTGCCACCGGACTAGCGGGGGAGGATACGCAGTATTTT
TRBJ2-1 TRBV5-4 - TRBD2 CASSTPRASGGISYNEQFF TGTGCCAGCAGCACCCCTCGGGCTAGCGGGGGGATTTCCTACAATGAGCAGTTCTTC
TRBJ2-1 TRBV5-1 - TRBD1 CASSGQGGYNEQFF TGCGCCAGCAGCGGACAGGGAGGCTACAATGAGCAGTTCTTC
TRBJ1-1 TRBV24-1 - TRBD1 CATSDRGPNTEAFF TGTGCCACCAGTGATAGGGGGCCGAACACTGAAGCTTTCTTT
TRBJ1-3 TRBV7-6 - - CASSSYWGQTSGNTIYF TGTGCCAGCAGCTCTTATTGGGGACAAACCTCTGGAAACACCATATATTTT
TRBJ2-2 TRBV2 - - CASSREITGELFF TGTGCCAGCAGTCGGGAGATCACCGGGGAGCTGTTTTTT
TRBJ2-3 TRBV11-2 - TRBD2 CASRPRLAGTDTQYF TGTGCCAGCAGACCAAGACTAGCCGGCACAGATACGCAGTATTTT
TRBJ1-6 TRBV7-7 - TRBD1 CASSLSGGDSPLHF TGTGCCAGCAGCTTATCAGGGGGCGACTCACCCCTCCACTTT
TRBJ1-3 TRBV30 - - CAWSVLPGMLSGNTIYF TGTGCCTGGAGTGTACTCCCGGGGATGCTCTCTGGAAACACCATATATTTT
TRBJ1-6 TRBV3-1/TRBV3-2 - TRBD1 CASSQGLGTGNSPLHF TGTGCCAGCAGCCAAGGATTAGGGACAGGTAATTCACCCCTCCACTTT